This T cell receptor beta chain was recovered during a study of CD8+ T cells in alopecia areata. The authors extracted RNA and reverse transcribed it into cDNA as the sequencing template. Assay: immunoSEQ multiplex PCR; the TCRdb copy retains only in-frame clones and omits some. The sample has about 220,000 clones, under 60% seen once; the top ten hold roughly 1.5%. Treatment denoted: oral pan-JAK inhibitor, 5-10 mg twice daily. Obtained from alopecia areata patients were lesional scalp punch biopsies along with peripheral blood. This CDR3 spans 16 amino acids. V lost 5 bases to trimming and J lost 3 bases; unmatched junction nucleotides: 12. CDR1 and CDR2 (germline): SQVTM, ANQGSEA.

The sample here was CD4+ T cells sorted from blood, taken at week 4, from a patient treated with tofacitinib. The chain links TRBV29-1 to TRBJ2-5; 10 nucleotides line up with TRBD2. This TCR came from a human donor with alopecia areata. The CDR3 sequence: CSVSGQTSGDEETQYF. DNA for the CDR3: TGCAGCGTTTCTGGGCAAACTAGCGGGGACGAAGAGACCCAGTACTTC.